These T cell receptor beta chains were read from a single sample in a study of OX40 agonist ivuxolimab in advanced cancers. This table comes from immunoSEQ multiplex PCR, and its TCRdb copy is limited to in-frame clones, with some not included. The sample holds approximately 84,000 clones, roughly nine tenths seen once. Here the sequenced sample was CD4+ or CD8+ T cells sorted from blood, taken in a trial of the OX40 agonist ivuxolimab. The receptor source for this set is an adult with an advanced solid tumor such as melanoma, head and neck, liver or kidney cancer. The CDR3 runs from the conserved cysteine through the conserved F or W. The D gene is left open where the match is weak. Expanded clones get a size class; other rows say once, few or many, or leave the size out.

.	.	TRBJ1-5	TRBV27	TGTGCCAGCAGTTTAAAGGGGGGCAATCAGCCCCAGCATTTT	CASSLKGGNQPQHF
.	.	TRBJ2-5	TRBV7-7	TGTGCTAGCAGCCCGGGACTCCCAGGGGAGACCCAGTACTTC	CASSPGLPGETQYF
.	TRBD1	TRBJ2-1	TRBV6-5	TGTGCCAGCAGTACGGACAGGGGCGATGAGCAGTTCTTC	CASSTDRGDEQFF
.	.	TRBJ2-1	TRBV2	TGTGCCAGCAAGGAGGGGCCCTCCTACAATGAGCAGTTCTTC	CASKEGPSYNEQFF
.	TRBD1	TRBJ2-2	TRBV27	TGTGCCAGCAGCCCCGGGTCCGGGACAGGGAGAGGCACCGGGGAGCTGTTTTTT	CASSPGSGTGRGTGELFF
.	.	TRBJ1-3	TRBV9	TGTGCCAGCAGCCCCCGGGGCGCGGGTGGAAACACCATATATTTT	CASSPRGAGGNTIYF
once	.	TRBJ2-3	TRBV7-2	TGTGCCAGCAGCTTAGAGGTGTCAGATACGCAGTATTTT	CASSLEVSDTQYF
.	.	TRBJ1-5	TRBV10-3	TGTGCCATCAGCGGGGGCGCGGCTAGCAATCAGCCCCAGCATTTT	CAISGGAASNQPQHF
.	.	TRBJ2-7	TRBV7-9	TGTGCCAGCAGCTTAGTTGGCGGGGAGTGGTTGGACGAGCAGTACTTC	CASSLVGGEWLDEQYF
.	.	TRBJ1-3	TRBV7-8	TGTGCCAGCAGCCGGACCCTCCTGACGGGAAGCTCTGGAAACACCATATATTTT	CASSRTLLTGSSGNTIYF
.	TRBD2	TRBJ2-3	TRBV11-1	TGTGCCAGCAGCCTAGAAGCGGGAGATGGGGCAGATACGCAGTATTTT	CASSLEAGDGADTQYF
.	TRBD2	TRBJ2-1	TRBV11-2	TGTGCCAGCAGCTTAGCGGGACTAGCGGGGGCGATGGAAAAGTTCTTC	CASSLAGLAGAMEKFF
once	.	TRBJ1-4	TRBV5-1	TGCGCCAGCAGCTCCCAGGGTAATGAAAAACTGTTTTTT	CASSSQGNEKLFF
.	TRBD1	TRBJ1-1	TRBV7-2	TGTGCCAGCAGTACATACGCCACCGGCGGGACAGGGTCAACTACTTTCTTT	CASSTYATGGTGSTTFF
.	.	TRBJ1-5	TRBV5-6	TGTGCCAGCAGCTCCTCGACAGAAGGGAGCAATCAGCCCCAGCATTTT	CASSSSTEGSNQPQHF
.	.	TRBJ2-5	TRBV5-4	TGTGCCAGCAGTCGGTTGGGGGAGACCCAGTACTTC	CASSRLGETQYF
once	.	TRBJ1-2	TRBV20-1	TGCAGTGCTAGAGATCGGTATGGCTACACCTTC	CSARDRYGYTF
.	.	TRBJ1-3	TRBV6-5	TGTGCCAGCAGTTACTCATTGCGTGGAAACACCATATATTTT	CASSYSLRGNTIYF
.	.	TRBJ1-5	TRBV10-3	TGTGCCATCAGTGAGGGGGGGATAGACGGTAGCAATCAGCCCCAGCATTTT	CAISEGGIDGSNQPQHF
.	TRBD1	TRBJ2-1	TRBV7-9	TGTGCCAGCAACCCGGCAGGGGGATACAATGAGCAGTTCTTC	CASNPAGGYNEQFF
.	TRBD1	TRBJ2-7	TRBV18	TGTGCCAGCTCACTCCGGGACAGGGCCTCCGGCGAGCAGTACTTC	CASSLRDRASGEQYF
.	.	TRBJ1-4	TRBV7-9	TGTGCCAGCAGTCAACTAGCATCAACTAATGAAAAACTGTTTTTT	CASSQLASTNEKLFF
.	TRBD2	TRBJ2-3	TRBV18	TGTGCCAGCTCACCATCGGGACTAACAGATACGCAGTATTTT	CASSPSGLTDTQYF
.	TRBD1	TRBJ1-1	TRBV25-1	TGTGCCAGCAGTGATAGCGGACAGGGTTGGACTGAAGCTTTCTTT	CASSDSGQGWTEAFF
.	.	TRBJ2-7	TRBV18	TGTGCCAGCTCGGACCGGAGGAGGGGCTACGAGCAGTACTTC	CASSDRRRGYEQYF
.	.	TRBJ2-7	TRBV5-1	TGCGCCAGCAGCTTAGGGCAGGGAGGTGAGCAGTACTTC	CASSLGQGGEQYF
.	.	TRBJ2-7	TRBV5-6	TGTGCCAGCAGCCCGGACCCGACAGAGCCCGCCGAGCAGTACTTC	CASSPDPTEPAEQYF
.	.	TRBJ2-1	TRBV20-1	TGCAGTGCTAGAGATAGGGGAGAGCAGTTCTTC	CSARDRGEQFF
.	.	TRBJ2-7	TRBV6-1	TGTGCCAGCAGGCTCCGGGACATGAGGGCGGTCGAGCAGTACTTC	CASRLRDMRAVEQYF
.	TRBD1	TRBJ1-6	TRBV5-6	TGTGCCAGCAGCCTGGACAGGCTGTCTTCACCCCTCCACTTT	CASSLDRLSSPLHF
.	.	TRBJ1-1	TRBV6-5	TGTGCCAGCAGTTACGACGCCAGGAACACTGAAGCTTTCTTT	CASSYDARNTEAFF
.	.	TRBJ1-2	TRBV14	TGTGCCAGCAGCCAGGTGGCCCGAGCTAACTATGGCTACACCTTC	CASSQVARANYGYTF
.	TRBD2	TRBJ2-2	TRBV5-1	TGCGCCAGCAGCGTCCTAGCGGGAGGAGACACCGGGGAGCTGTTTTTT	CASSVLAGGDTGELFF